The next 22 T cell receptor beta chains were all read from a single sample in a study of blood T cells in healthy people across ages. The second PCR ran roughly 7 to 11 cycles with a sample-barcoded 5' primer and J-beta primers. TCRdb reanalysed the 5' RACE reads using MiXCR and keeps one entry per CDR3 protein. The sample carries some 1 million distinct CDR3 sequences, more than 40% recorded once. Sample: blood. The receptors were gathered from an older woman in good health.

This chain links TRBV5-1 with TRBJ2-7; the match to TRBD1 covers 8 bases. CDR1 SGHRS and CDR2 YFSETQ come from the germline V gene. V shed 0 bases and J 3 bases; nucleotides not matched to a gene: 5. The CDR3 is 15 amino acids. CDR3 sequence (DNA): TGCGCCAGCAGCTTGGAATGGGACAGGATCTACGAGCAGTACTTC. Protein product: CASSLEWDRIYEQYF.

This clonotype was seen only a few times. A much larger clone differs from this one at a single base, so this may be a read error. The rearrangement links TRBV20-1 to TRBJ2-5, with TRBD2 as a possible D gene (6 bases). The length of the CDR3 is 12 residues. The V end lost 6 bases, the J end lost 7 bases, and 15 bases lay between the germline ends. Germline assignment: CDR1 DFQATT and CDR2 SNEGSKA (reference sequence). The CDR3 sequence: CSAGPGLPTQYF. CDR3 in DNA: TGCAGTGCAGGCCCGGGACTCCCGACCCAGTACTTC.

The chain has TRBV5-1 and TRBJ2-5, with 14 nucleotides matching TRBD2. The junction had 7 bases not matched to a gene; V was cut back by 4 bases and J by 5 bases. The CDR3 has 16 amino acids. The germline V gene has CDR1 SGHRS and CDR2 YFSETQ. The CDR3 DNA reads TGCGCCAGCAGCCCGGGACTAGCGGGAGCTTCGGAGACCCAGTACTTC. This codes for CASSPGLAGASETQYF.

The V call is TRBV5-1, the J call TRBJ2-1; 8 bases are shared with TRBD1. The CDR3 runs to 17 residues. CDR1 is SGHRS, CDR2 YFSETQ, per germline. V lost 4 bases to trimming and J lost 2 bases; unmatched junction nucleotides: 11. This chain's CDR3 is CASSTRTGRVTYNEQFF. The CDR3 bases are TGCGCCAGCAGCACCCGGACAGGGAGAGTGACCTACAATGAGCAGTTCTTC.

This clonotype appeared a few times. The chain uses TRBV20-1 and TRBJ2-3; TRBD2 is a possible D gene (6 bases). CDR3 size: 15 residues. Germline V gives CDR1 DFQATT, CDR2 SNEGSKA (reference sequence). V lost 2 bases to trimming and J lost 2 bases, with 14 bases between them. The CDR3 is CSARQGPSATDTQYF. The CDR3 DNA follows: TGCAGTGCTAGACAGGGACCTAGCGCCACAGATACGCAGTATTTT.

This clonotype was seen repeatedly, ten times or more. The rearrangement links TRBV7-9 to TRBJ1-4; no reliable D call. V gave up 7 bases and J gave up 2 bases, with 5 bases separating them. Per germline, CDR1 SEHNR and CDR2 FQNEAQ (reference sequence). CDR3 length equals 12 residues. The CDR3: CASTRTNEKLFF. CDR3 DNA: TGTGCCAGCACAAGGACTAATGAAAAACTGTTTTTT.

Details on this clonotype: At one end, the junction sequence differs from germline, possibly due to a read error. The gene calls are TRBV5-1 and TRBJ2-3, with 13 bases fitting TRBD2. The CDR3 totals 17 residues. Per germline, CDR1 SGHRS and CDR2 YFSETQ. CDR3 protein: CVSSCGLAGDPVDTQYF. In DNA form, the CDR3 reads TGCGTCAGCAGTTGCGGACTAGCGGGGGATCCGGTAGATACGCAGTATTTT.

This clonotype occurred many times. J is TRBJ2-7 and V is TRBV29-1, with D tentatively TRBD1 or TRBD2 (6 bases each). CDR1 SQVTM and CDR2 ANQGSEA come from the germline V gene. The CDR3 totals 13 residues. With 8 bases removed from V and 6 bases from J, the gap between germline ends came to 20 bases. This chain's CDR3 is CSSRRGSQGEQYF. The CDR3 DNA reads TGCAGCTCCCGGAGGGGATCACAGGGCGAGCAGTACTTC.

Only a few counts were recorded for this clonotype. V usage is TRBV27 and J usage is TRBJ2-4, with 13 bases identical to TRBD2. Germline V gene lookup returns CDR1 MNHEY and CDR2 SMNVEV (reference sequence). The CDR3 covers 16 residues. The trim removed 5 bases at V and 13 bases at J, leaving 14 bases unmatched. The CDR3 reads CASSPDTSGRAGEQYF. The DNA of the CDR3 is TGTGCCAGCAGTCCCGATACTAGCGGGAGGGCCGGGGAGCAGTACTTC.

A note on this clonotype: A read error may produce the germline difference seen at one junction end. The chain employs TRBV10-3 and TRBJ2-5; 12 bases fit TRBD2. The CDR3 has 17 residues. Germline values: CDR1 ENHRY, CDR2 SYGVKD. The CDR3 protein is CATSDPPTSGRGETQYF. The CDR3 DNA reads as TGTGCCACCAGTGACCCCCCGACTAGCGGGAGAGGGGAGACCCAGTACTTC.

The chain is built from TRBV5-1 and TRBJ1-2, with 8 bases matching TRBD1. V trimming: 4 bases; J trimming: 4 bases; junction bases outside the gene matches: 3. This CDR3 contains 13 residues. The germline V gene has CDR1 SGHRS and CDR2 YFSETQ. CDR3 sequence: CASSDGTGYGYTF. In DNA, the CDR3 is TGCGCCAGCAGCGACGGGACAGGCTATGGCTACACCTTC.

This clonotype has more than one count but fewer than ten. The chain employs TRBV27 and TRBJ1-6, with 7 bases that match TRBD1. The CDR3 sequence is 14 residues long. Germline CDR1 and CDR2: MNHEY and SMNVEV (reference sequence). J lost 4 bases, V lost 7 bases, and 4 bases had no gene match. The CDR3 is CASTTGQYNSPLHF. The DNA of the CDR3 is TGTGCCAGCACCACGGGACAGTATAATTCACCCCTCCACTTT.

This chain connects TRBV5-6 to TRBJ2-7; 7 bases map to TRBD1. The CDR3 covers 16 residues. Germline loops: CDR1 SGHDT, CDR2 YYEEEE. Trimming cost V 4 bases and J 3 bases; bases outside gene matches: 13. CDR3 in amino acids: CASSNADRAGYYEQYF. CDR3 sequence (DNA): TGTGCCAGCAGCAACGCCGACAGGGCTGGCTACTACGAGCAGTACTTC.

This clonotype was seen more than once but under ten times. V and J are TRBV20-1 and TRBJ2-3; 8 nucleotides align to TRBD2. The trim removed 1 base at V and 2 bases at J, leaving 2 bases unmatched. Germline V gene data show CDR1 as DFQATT and CDR2 as SNEGSKA (reference sequence). There are 14 residues in the CDR3. The CDR3 DNA follows: TGCAGTGCTAGAGGGACTAGCCCCACAGATACGCAGTATTTT. Translating gives CSARGTSPTDTQYF.

The chain joins TRBV9 to TRBJ1-2; 8 bases match TRBD1. J gave up 8 bases and V 4 bases, and 7 bases lay outside the gene matches. The germline CDR1 and CDR2 sequences are SGDLS and YYNGEE. This CDR3 contains 13 residues. The CDR3 coding sequence is TGTGCCAGCAGCCCCCGACAGGGGAGAGGCTACACCTTC. It specifies CASSPRQGRGYTF.

This clonotype was detected only a few times. The gene calls are TRBV7-9 and TRBJ2-5; D ambiguous. The V gene's germline CDR1 is SEHNR and CDR2 FQNEAQ (reference sequence). This CDR3 has 14 amino acids. V was cut by 1 base and J by 0 bases, with 6 bases left in between. CDR3 in amino acids: CASSLDYYQETQYF. CDR3 nucleotides: TGTGCCAGCAGCTTAGACTACTACCAAGAGACCCAGTACTTC.

V gene TRBV20-1 combines with J gene TRBJ2-1; D may correspond to TRBD1 or TRBD2 (5 bases each). The CDR3 loop spans 14 amino acids. Germline V gene data show CDR1 as DFQATT and CDR2 as SNEGSKA (reference sequence). Deletions cut 4 bases from V and 7 bases from J, with 17 bases between. The DNA for the CDR3 is TGCAGTGCTAAAGTTCGGGGCAGATTGAATGAGCAGTTCTTC. It is translated as CSAKVRGRLNEQFF.

This clonotype was recorded at least ten times. The genes are TRBV29-1 and TRBJ2-5, with TRBD2 matching over 8 bases. This CDR3 contains 12 residues. V lost 6 bases to trimming and J lost 4 bases; unmatched junction nucleotides: 4. Germline V gene sequence: CDR1 SQVTM, CDR2 ANQGSEA. The CDR3 is CSVSGSSETQYF. In nucleotides, the CDR3 is TGCAGCGTAAGCGGGAGCTCAGAGACCCAGTACTTC.

The chain recombines TRBV12-3 or TRBV12-4 with TRBJ1-1; maybe TRBD1 (5 bases). The CDR3 totals 12 residues. The ends were cut back, 6 bases at V and 6 bases at J, with 11 bases in the middle. CDR3 loop: CASRYQGAEAFF. The CDR3 DNA is TGTGCCAGCAGATATCAGGGAGCTGAAGCTTTCTTT.

The V call is TRBV20-1, the J call TRBJ2-4, with D unresolved. The J call is uncertain, as TRBJ2-7 better fits the DNA end. The germline CDR1 and CDR2 sequences are DFQATT and SNEGSKA (reference sequence). The CDR3 spans 16 residues. In DNA, the CDR3 is TGCAGTGCTAGACAGCTCAAGTGGCCAGTTGCTTACGAGCAGTACTTC. This translates into CSARQLKWPVAYEQYF.

The gene calls are TRBV16 and TRBJ1-5; D perhaps matches TRBD1 (6 bases). The CDR3 length is 14 residues. V was trimmed by 4 bases and J by 3 bases, leaving 10 bases between them. Germline lookup yields CDR1 KGHSY and CDR2 FQNENV. In DNA form, the CDR3 reads TGTGCCAGCAGCCCCCGACAGGTCAATCAGCCCCAGCATTTT. Translated, it gives CASSPRQVNQPQHF.

The chain joins TRBV7-6 to TRBJ2-7; 8 nucleotides match TRBD1. CDR1 is SGHVS, CDR2 FNYEAQ, per germline. This CDR3 is built from 15 residues. V lost 5 bases to trimming and J lost 3 bases; unmatched junction nucleotides: 9. CDR3 amino acids: CASSPRTGMLYEQYF. In nucleotides, the CDR3 is TGTGCCAGCAGCCCACGGACAGGGATGCTCTACGAGCAGTACTTC.